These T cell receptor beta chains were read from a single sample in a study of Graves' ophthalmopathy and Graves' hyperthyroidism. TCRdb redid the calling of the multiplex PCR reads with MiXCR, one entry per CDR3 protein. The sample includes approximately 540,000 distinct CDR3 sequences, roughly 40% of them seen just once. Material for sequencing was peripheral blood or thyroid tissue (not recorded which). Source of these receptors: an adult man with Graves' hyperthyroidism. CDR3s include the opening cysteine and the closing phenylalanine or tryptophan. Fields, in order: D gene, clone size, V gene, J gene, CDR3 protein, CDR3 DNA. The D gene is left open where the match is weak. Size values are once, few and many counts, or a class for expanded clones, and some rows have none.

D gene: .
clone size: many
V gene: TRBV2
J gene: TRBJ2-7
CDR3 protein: CASNQRLQYF
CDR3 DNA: TGTGCCAGCAACCAGAGACTGCAGTACTTC

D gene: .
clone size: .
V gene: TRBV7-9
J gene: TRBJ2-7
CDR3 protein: CASSEASRGRYEQYF
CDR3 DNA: TGTGCCAGCAGCGAGGCTTCACGGGGCCGGTACGAGCAGTACTTC

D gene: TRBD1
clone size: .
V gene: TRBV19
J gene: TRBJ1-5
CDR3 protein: CASRLQGAGNQPQHF
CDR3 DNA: TGTGCCAGTAGACTCCAGGGGGCGGGTAATCAGCCCCAGCATTTT

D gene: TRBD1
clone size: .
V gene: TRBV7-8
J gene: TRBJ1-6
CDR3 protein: CASSLEGQDNSPLHF
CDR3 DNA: TGTGCCAGCAGCTTAGAGGGACAGGATAATTCACCCCTCCACTTT

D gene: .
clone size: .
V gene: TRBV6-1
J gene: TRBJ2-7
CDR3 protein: CASSDFYRQEQYF
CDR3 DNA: TGTGCCAGCAGTGATTTTTACAGACAAGAGCAGTACTTC

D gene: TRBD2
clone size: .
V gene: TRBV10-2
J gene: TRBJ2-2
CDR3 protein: CASKGAGGTGELFF
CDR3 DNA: TGCGCCAGCAAGGGAGCGGGGGGGACCGGGGAGCTGTTTTTT

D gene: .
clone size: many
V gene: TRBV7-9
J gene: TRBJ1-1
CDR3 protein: CASREMGTEAFF
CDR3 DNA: TGTGCCAGCAGGGAAATGGGGACTGAAGCTTTCTTT

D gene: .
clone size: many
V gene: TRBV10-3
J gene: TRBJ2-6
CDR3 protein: CAIRDSYLNSGANVLTF
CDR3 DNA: TGTGCCATCAGAGACAGTTACCTTAACTCTGGGGCCAACGTCCTGACTTTC

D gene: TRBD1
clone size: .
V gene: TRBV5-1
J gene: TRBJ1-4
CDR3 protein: CASSLLTGEGANEKLFF
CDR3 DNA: TGCGCCAGCAGCCTTCTGACAGGGGAAGGGGCTAATGAAAAACTGTTTTTT

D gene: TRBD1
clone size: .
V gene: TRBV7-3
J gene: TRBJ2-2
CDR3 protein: CASSRGTGDTGELFF
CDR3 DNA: TGTGCCAGCAGCCGGGGGACAGGGGATACCGGGGAGCTGTTTTTT

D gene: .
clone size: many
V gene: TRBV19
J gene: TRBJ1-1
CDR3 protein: CASSIDGGLDTEAFF
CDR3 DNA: TGTGCCAGTAGTATAGATGGAGGGTTGGACACTGAAGCTTTCTTT

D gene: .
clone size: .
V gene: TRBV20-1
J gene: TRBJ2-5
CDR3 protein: CSAPAQGGETQYF
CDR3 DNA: TGCAGTGCTCCCGCCCAGGGAGGAGAGACCCAGTACTTC

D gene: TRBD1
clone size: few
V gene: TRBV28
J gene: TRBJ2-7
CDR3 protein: CASRPGTGNSHEQYF
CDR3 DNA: TGTGCCAGCAGGCCCGGGACAGGGAATTCCCACGAGCAGTACTTC

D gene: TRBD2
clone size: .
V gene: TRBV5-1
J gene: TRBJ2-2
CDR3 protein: CASSLRTSGTGELFF
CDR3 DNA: TGCGCCAGCAGCTTAAGGACTAGCGGAACCGGGGAGCTGTTTTTT

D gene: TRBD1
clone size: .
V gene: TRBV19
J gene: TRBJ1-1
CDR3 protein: CASSMKGATEAFF
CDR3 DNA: TGTGCCAGTAGTATGAAGGGGGCCACTGAAGCTTTCTTT

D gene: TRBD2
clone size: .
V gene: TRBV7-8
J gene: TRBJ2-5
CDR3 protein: CASSFLAGTHQETQYF
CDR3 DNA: TGTGCCAGCAGCTTTCTAGCGGGAACCCACCAAGAGACCCAGTACTTC

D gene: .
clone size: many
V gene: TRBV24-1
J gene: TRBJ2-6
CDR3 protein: CATAPRDSGANVLTF
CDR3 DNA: TGTGCCACCGCCCCCAGGGACTCTGGGGCCAACGTCCTGACTTTC

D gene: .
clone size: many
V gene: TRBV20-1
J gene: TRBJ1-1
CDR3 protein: CSARDPAGPNTEAFF
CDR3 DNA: TGCAGTGCTAGGGACCCAGCAGGACCGAACACTGAAGCTTTCTTT

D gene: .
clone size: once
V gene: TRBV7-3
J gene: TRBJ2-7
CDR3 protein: CASSSQGSYYEQYF
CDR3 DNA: TGTGCCAGCAGCTCCCAGGGGAGTTACTACGAGCAGTACTTC

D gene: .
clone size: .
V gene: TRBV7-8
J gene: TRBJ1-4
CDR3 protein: CASTGRGAGKLFF
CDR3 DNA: TGTGCCAGCACTGGACGGGGGGCGGGAAAACTGTTTTTT

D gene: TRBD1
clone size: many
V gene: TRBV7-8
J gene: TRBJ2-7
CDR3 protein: CASSTRDRGPEQYF
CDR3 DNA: TGTGCCAGCAGCACCCGGGACAGGGGGCCCGAGCAGTACTTC

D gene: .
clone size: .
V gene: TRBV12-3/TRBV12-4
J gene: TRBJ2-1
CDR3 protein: CASSVDSQLYNEQFF
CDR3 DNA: TGTGCCAGCAGTGTGGACAGCCAGCTCTACAATGAGCAGTTCTTC

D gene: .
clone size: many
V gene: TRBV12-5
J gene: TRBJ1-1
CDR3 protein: CASAWGAMNTEAFF
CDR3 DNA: TGTGCTAGTGCCTGGGGGGCGATGAACACTGAAGCTTTCTTT

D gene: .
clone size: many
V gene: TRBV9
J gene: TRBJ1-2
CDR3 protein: CASSVDVGVSNYGYTF
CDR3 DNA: TGTGCCAGCAGCGTAGACGTTGGAGTCTCGAACTATGGCTACACCTTC

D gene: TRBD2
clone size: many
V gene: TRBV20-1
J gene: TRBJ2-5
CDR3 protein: CSAAETWLAGGSQETQYF
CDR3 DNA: TGCAGTGCCGCCGAGACATGGCTAGCGGGCGGAAGCCAAGAGACCCAGTACTTC

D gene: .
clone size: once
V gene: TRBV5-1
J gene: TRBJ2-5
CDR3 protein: CASGSGRSETQYF
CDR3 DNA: TGCGCCAGCGGCTCCGGACGCTCAGAGACCCAGTACTTC

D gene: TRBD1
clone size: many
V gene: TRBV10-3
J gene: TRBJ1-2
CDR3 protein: CAISAGGDGYTF
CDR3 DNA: TGTGCCATCAGCGCAGGGGGCGATGGCTACACCTTC

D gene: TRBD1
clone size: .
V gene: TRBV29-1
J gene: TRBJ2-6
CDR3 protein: CSVGTGTGTNVLTF
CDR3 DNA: TGCAGCGTTGGTACCGGGACAGGGACCAACGTCCTGACTTTC

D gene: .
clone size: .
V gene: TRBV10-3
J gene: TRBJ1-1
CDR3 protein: CAISMQNTEAFF
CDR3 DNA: TGTGCCATCAGCATGCAGAACACTGAAGCTTTCTTT

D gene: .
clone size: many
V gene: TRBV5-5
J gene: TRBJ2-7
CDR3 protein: CASSIPAYEQYF
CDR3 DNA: TGTGCCAGCAGCATCCCAGCCTACGAGCAGTACTTC

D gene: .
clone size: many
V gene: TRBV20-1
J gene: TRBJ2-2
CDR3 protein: CSARHGGNTGELFF
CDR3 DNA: TGCAGTGCTAGACACGGCGGGAACACCGGGGAGCTGTTTTTT

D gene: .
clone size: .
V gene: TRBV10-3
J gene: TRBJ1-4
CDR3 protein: CASHLDRSDEKLFF
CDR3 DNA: TGTGCCAGCCACCTCGACCGAAGTGATGAAAAACTGTTTTTT

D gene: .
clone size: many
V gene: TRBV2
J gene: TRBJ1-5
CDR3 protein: CASRVSGASNQPQHF
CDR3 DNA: TGTGCCAGCAGGGTCTCAGGGGCCAGCAATCAGCCCCAGCATTTT

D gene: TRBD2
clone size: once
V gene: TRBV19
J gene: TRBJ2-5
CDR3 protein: CASSPTSGGGETQYF
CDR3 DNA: TGTGCCAGTAGTCCGACCAGCGGGGGTGGCGAGACCCAGTACTTC

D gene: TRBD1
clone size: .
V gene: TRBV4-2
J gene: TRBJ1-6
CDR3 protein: CASSHGTGGSPLHF
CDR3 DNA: TGTGCCAGCAGCCACGGGACAGGGGGCTCACCCCTCCACTTT

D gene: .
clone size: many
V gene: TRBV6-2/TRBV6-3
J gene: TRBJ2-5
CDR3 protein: CASSYSKVGETQYF
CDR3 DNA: TGTGCCAGCAGTTACTCGAAAGTTGGAGAGACCCAGTACTTC

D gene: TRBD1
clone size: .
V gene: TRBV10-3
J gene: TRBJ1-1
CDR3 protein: CAISEGGTGEGRAFF
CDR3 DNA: TGTGCCATCAGTGAGGGAGGGACAGGGGAGGGGAGGGCTTTCTTT

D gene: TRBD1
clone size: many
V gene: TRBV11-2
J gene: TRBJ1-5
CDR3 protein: CASSFRDRLYSNQPQHF
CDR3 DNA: TGTGCCAGCAGCTTCCGGGACAGACTTTATAGCAATCAGCCCCAGCATTTT

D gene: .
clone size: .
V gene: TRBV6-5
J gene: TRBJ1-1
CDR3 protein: CASSFMSVQGSITEAFF
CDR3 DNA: TGTGCCAGCAGTTTTATGTCTGTACAGGGTAGCATCACTGAAGCTTTCTTT

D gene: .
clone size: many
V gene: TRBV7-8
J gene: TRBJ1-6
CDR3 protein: CAKNESSYNSPLHF
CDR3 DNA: TGTGCCAAGAACGAAAGCTCCTATAATTCACCCCTCCACTTT

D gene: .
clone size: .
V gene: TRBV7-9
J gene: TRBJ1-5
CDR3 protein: CASSLAGSNNQPQHF
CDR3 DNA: TGTGCCAGCAGCTTGGCTGGGAGTAACAATCAGCCCCAGCATTTT

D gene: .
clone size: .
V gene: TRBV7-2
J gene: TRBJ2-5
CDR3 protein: CASSLAWGAQYF
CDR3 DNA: TGTGCCAGCAGCTTGGCTTGGGGGGCCCAGTACTTC

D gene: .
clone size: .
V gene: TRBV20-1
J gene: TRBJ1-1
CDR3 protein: CSARDRDVEAFF
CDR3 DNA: TGCAGTGCTAGAGACCGGGACGTTGAAGCTTTCTTT

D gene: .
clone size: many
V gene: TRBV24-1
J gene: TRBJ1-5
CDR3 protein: CATSAGYSNQPQHF
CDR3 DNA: TGTGCCACCAGTGCTGGTTATAGCAATCAGCCCCAGCATTTT

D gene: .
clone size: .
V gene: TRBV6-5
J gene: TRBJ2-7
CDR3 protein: CASSDGADYEQYF
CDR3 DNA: TGTGCCAGCAGTGACGGGGCGGACTACGAGCAGTACTTC

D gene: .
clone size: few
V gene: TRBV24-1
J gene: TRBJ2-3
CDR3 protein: CATSDLPGTDTQYF
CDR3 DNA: TGTGCCACCAGTGATTTGCCGGGAACAGATACGCAGTATTTT

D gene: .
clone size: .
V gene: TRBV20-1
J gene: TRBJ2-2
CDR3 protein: CSARDLNRWTGELFF
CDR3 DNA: TGCAGTGCTAGAGATTTGAACCGTTGGACCGGGGAGCTGTTTTTT